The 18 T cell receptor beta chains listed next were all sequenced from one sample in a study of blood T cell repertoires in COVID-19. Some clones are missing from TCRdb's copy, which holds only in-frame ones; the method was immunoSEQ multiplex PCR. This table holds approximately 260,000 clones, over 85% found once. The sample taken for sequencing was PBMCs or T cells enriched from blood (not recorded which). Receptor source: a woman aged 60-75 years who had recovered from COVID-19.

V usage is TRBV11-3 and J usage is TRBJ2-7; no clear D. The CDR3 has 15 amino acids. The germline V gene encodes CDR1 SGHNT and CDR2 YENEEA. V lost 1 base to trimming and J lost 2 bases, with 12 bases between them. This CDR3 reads CASSLGVYQTYEQYF. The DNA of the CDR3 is TGTGCCAGCAGCTTAGGTGTATACCAGACCTACGAGCAGTACTTC.

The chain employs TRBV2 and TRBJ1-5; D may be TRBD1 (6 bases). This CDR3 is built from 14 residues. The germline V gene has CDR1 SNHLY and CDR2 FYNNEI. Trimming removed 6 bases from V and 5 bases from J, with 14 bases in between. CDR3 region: CASRAGGFYQPQHF. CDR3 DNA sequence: TGTGCCAGCAGAGCTGGGGGCTTTTATCAGCCCCAGCATTTT.

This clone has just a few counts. CDR3 in amino acids: CASSEYIRNTGELFF. CDR3 coding DNA: TGTGCCAGCAGTGAATACATCAGGAACACCGGGGAGCTGTTTTTT. V and J are TRBV25-1 and TRBJ2-2; no definite D call. CDR1 and CDR2 (germline): MGHDK, SYGVNS. The CDR3 is 15 residues long. V lost 0 bases to trimming and J lost 1 base, with 6 bases between them.

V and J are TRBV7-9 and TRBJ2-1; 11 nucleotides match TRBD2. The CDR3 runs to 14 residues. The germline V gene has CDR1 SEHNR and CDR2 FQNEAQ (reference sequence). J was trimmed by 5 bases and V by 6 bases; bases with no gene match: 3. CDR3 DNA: TGTGCCAGCAGGGATAGCGGGGGGGACAATGAGCAGTTCTTC. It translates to CASRDSGGDNEQFF.

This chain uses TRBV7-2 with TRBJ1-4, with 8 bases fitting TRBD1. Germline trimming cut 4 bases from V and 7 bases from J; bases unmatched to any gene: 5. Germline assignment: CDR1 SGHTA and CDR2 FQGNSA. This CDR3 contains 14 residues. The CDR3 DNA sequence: TGTGCCAGCAGCTCGGGGACAGGTGCTGAAAAACTGTTTTTT. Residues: CASSSGTGAEKLFF.

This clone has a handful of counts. CDR3 sequence reads: CTSSSLAGISYEQYF. The CDR3 DNA sequence: TGCACCAGCAGCTCACTAGCGGGTATCTCCTACGAGCAGTACTTC. This chain links TRBV1 with TRBJ2-7; the table's D call, TRBD2, was not checked against the DNA. TRBV1 is classified as a pseudogene. There are 15 residues in the CDR3.

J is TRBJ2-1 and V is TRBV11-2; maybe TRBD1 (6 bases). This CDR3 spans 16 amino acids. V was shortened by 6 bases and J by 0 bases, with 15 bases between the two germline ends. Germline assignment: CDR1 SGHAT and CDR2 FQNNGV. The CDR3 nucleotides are TGTGCCAGCAGAGGATGGGGACAAAGCTCCTACAATGAGCAGTTCTTC. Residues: CASRGWGQSSYNEQFF.

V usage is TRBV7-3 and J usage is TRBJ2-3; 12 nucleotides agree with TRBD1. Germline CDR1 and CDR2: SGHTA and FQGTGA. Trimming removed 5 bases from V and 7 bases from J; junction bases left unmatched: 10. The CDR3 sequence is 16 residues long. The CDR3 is CASSPGRGQGANTQYF. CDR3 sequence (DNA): TGTGCCAGCAGCCCCGGGAGGGGACAGGGGGCTAATACGCAGTATTTT.

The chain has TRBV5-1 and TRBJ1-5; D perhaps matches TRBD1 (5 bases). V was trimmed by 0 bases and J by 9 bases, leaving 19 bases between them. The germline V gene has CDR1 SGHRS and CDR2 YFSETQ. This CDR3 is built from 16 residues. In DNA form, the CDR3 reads TGCGCCAGCAGCTTGGGTCCGGGGCCGGGAGTTTGGCCCCAGCATTTT. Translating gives CASSLGPGPGVWPQHF. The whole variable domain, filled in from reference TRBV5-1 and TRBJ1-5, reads KAGVTQTPRYLIKTRGQQVTLSCSPISGHRSVSWYQQTPGQGLQFLFEYFSETQRNKGNFPGRFSGRQFSNSRSEMNVSTLELGDSALYLCASSLGPGPGVWPQHFGDGTRLSIL.

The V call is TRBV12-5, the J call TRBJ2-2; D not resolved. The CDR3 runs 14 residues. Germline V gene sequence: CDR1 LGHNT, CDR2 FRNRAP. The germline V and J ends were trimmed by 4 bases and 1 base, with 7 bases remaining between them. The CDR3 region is CASGSLLNTGELFF. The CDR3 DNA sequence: TGTGCTAGTGGTTCCCTACTGAACACCGGGGAGCTGTTTTTT.

CDR3 residues: CASSQQRPSGANVLTF. The CDR3 nucleotides are TGTGCCAGCAGTCAACAGCGGCCCTCTGGGGCCAACGTCCTGACTTTC. The chain joins TRBV27 to TRBJ2-6; D may be TRBD2 (5 bases). From germline, CDR1 is MNHEY and CDR2 SMNVEV (reference sequence). Trimming pared 5 bases from V and 0 bases from J, leaving 11 bases between. The CDR3 totals 16 residues.

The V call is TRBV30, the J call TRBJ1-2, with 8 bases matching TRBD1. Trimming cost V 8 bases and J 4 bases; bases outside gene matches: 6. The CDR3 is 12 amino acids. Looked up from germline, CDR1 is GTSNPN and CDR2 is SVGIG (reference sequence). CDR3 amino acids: CAGQQGGYGYTF. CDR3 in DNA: TGTGCCGGCCAACAGGGGGGCTATGGCTACACCTTC.

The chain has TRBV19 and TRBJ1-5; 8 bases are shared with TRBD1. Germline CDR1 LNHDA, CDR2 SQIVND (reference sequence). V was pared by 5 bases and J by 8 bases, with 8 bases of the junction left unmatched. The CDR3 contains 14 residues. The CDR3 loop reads CASSDGQGLEPQHF. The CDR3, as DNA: TGTGCCAGTAGTGATGGACAGGGCTTGGAGCCCCAGCATTTT.

The DNA of the CDR3 is TGTGCCAGCAGCATATTTAATAATTCACCCCTCCACTTT. Translating it yields CASSIFNNSPLHF. The chain joins TRBV7-8 to TRBJ1-6, with D hard to call. Germline CDR1 and CDR2: SGHVS and FQNEAQ. CDR3 size: 13 residues. The V and J ends lost 5 bases and 5 bases respectively, with 7 bases between them. The full variable domain, in which reference TRBV7-8 and TRBJ1-6 provide the parts outside the CDR3, is GAGVSQSPRYKVAKRGQDVALRCDPISGHVSLFWYQQALGQGPEFLTYFQNEAQLDKSGLPSDRFFAERPEGSVSTLKIQRTQQEDSAVYLCASSIFNNSPLHFGNGTRLTVT.

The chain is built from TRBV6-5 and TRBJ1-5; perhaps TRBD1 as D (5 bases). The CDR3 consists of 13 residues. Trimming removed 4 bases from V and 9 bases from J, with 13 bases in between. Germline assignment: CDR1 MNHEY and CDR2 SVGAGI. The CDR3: CASSSQWGPPQHF. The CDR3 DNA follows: TGTGCCAGCAGTTCACAGTGGGGCCCGCCCCAGCATTTT.

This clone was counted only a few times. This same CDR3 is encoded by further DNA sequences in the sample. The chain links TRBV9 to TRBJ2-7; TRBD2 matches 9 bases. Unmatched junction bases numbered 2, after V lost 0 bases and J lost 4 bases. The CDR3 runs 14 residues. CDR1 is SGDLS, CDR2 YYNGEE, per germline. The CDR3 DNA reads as TGTGCCAGCAGCGTAGGAACTAGCGGGTACGAGCAGTACTTC. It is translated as CASSVGTSGYEQYF.

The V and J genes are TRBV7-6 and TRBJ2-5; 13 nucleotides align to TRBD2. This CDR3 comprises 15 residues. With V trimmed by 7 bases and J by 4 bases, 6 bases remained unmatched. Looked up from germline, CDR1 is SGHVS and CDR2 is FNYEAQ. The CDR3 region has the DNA TGTGCCAGCACCACTAGCGGGGGGGCCGGAGAGACCCAGTACTTC. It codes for CASTTSGGAGETQYF. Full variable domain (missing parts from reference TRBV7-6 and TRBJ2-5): GAGVSQSPRYKVTKRGQDVALRCDPISGHVSLYWYRQALGQGPEFLTYFNYEAQQDKSGLPNDRFSAERPEGSISTLTIQRTEQRDSAMYRCASTTSGGAGETQYFGPGTRLLVL.

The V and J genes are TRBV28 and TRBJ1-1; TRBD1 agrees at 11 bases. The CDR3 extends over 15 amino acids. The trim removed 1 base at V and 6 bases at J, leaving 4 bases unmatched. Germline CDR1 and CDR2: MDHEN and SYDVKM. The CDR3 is CASSLSGQGAPEAFF. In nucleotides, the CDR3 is TGTGCCAGCAGTTTATCCGGACAGGGGGCCCCTGAAGCTTTCTTT. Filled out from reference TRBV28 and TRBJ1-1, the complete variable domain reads DVKVTQSSRYLVKRTGEKVFLECVQDMDHENMFWYRQDPGLGLRLIYFSYDVKMKEKGDIPEGYSVSREKKERFSLILESASTNQTSMYLCASSLSGQGAPEAFFGQGTRLTVV.